Following are 6 T cell receptor beta chains from one sample sequenced in a study of T cell responses to AZD1222 COVID-19 vaccine. Clones were sequenced by immunoSEQ multiplex PCR, and TCRdb holds only the in-frame ones, with some missing. The repertoire holds 130,000 or so clones, with roughly nine tenths as singletons. The sequencing used peripheral blood, collected 28 days after the second AZD1222 dose. These receptors were taken from an adult who received the AZD1222 COVID-19 vaccine.

CDR3 in amino acids: CASSSSVEAHEQYF. The CDR3 DNA follows: TGTGCCAGCAGCTCCTCCGTCGAGGCCCACGAGCAGTACTTC. The chain is built from TRBV7-9 and TRBJ2-7; no firm D call. Germline CDR1 is SEHNR and CDR2 is FQNEAQ (reference sequence). This CDR3 is built from 14 residues. Deletions cut 4 bases from V and 5 bases from J, with 15 bases between.

This chain uses TRBV19 with TRBJ2-1; 8 bases map to TRBD2. Per the germline V gene, CDR1 is LNHDA and CDR2 is SQIVND (reference sequence). The CDR3 is 17 amino acids. Trimming at V came to 0 bases and at J to 5 bases, leaving 9 bases not matched to a gene. The CDR3 coding sequence is TGTGCCAGTAGTATAGAGGGTTTTAGCGGGATAGACAATGAGCAGTTCTTC. Translation gives CASSIEGFSGIDNEQFF.

The rearrangement joins TRBV11-2 to TRBJ2-3; the match to TRBD1 covers 9 bases. The CDR3 length is 16 residues. Germline CDR1 and CDR2: SGHAT and FQNNGV. J gave up 6 bases and V 7 bases, and 14 bases lay outside the gene matches. CDR3 nucleotides: TGTGCCAGCACCCTACTCGGGGACAGGGTTTACGATACGCAGTATTTT. As protein: CASTLLGDRVYDTQYF.

The CDR3 coding sequence is TGTGCCAGCTCCCCGGACACCCCAAAGACAGCTTTCTTT. Translating it yields CASSPDTPKTAFF. The J gene is TRBJ1-1, the V gene TRBV6-5, with D tentatively TRBD1 (5 bases). The CDR3 contains 13 residues. Trimming stripped 8 bases from V and 10 bases from J, with 20 bases between. CDR1 is MNHEY, CDR2 SVGAGI, per germline.

The gene calls are TRBV6-5 and TRBJ2-7; D gene ambiguous. The V gene's germline CDR1 is MNHEY and CDR2 SVGAGI. The V end was cut by 0 bases, the J end by 6 bases, with 9 bases between. CDR3 length equals 13 residues. This CDR3 is CASSYSSISEQYF. The CDR3 DNA reads as TGTGCCAGCAGTTACTCTTCGATTAGCGAGCAGTACTTC.

The gene calls are TRBV4-1 and TRBJ2-3, with 13 positions matching TRBD2. Germline V gene lookup returns CDR1 MGHRA and CDR2 YSYEKL. V lost 4 bases to trimming and J lost 4 bases; unmatched junction nucleotides: 11. CDR3 length: 18 amino acids. In DNA, the CDR3 is TGCGCCAGCAGCCGAACTCCCGGACTAGCGGGAGCCGCAGATACGCAGTATTTT. Protein sequence: CASSRTPGLAGAADTQYF.